These T cell receptor beta chains were read from a single sample in a study of blood T cell repertoires in COVID-19. The protocol was immunoSEQ multiplex PCR, while the TCRdb copy is restricted to in-frame clones and leaves out a portion. The table includes 450,000 or so clones, roughly 90% detected once. What was sequenced was peripheral blood. The receptors were gathered from a woman aged 40-49 years with COVID-19, enrolled during active disease. Each CDR3 is given with its conserved first and last residue. A D gene is named only where the DNA matches it firmly. Clone size appears in some rows only: once, few, many, or a class for an expanded clone.

V gene	CDR3 length	J gene	clone size	D gene	CDR3 DNA	CDR3 protein
TRBV5-1	15	TRBJ2-1	NA	TRBD2	TGCGCCAGCAGCTTGGAGGGACTAGACTACAATGAGCAGTTCTTC	CASSLEGLDYNEQFF
TRBV29-1	12	TRBJ1-2	NA	TRBD1	TGCAGCGTTGAAGCAGGGGGCGACGGCTACACCTTC	CSVEAGGDGYTF
TRBV27	17	TRBJ1-4	NA	TRBD1	TGTGCCAGCAGTCTCGGACAGGGAATGACAACTAATGAAAAACTGTTTTTT	CASSLGQGMTTNEKLFF
TRBV29-1	12	TRBJ1-2	once	NA	TGCAGCGTGGAGGAGGGTTATTATGGCTACACCTTC	CSVEEGYYGYTF
TRBV7-3	15	TRBJ2-3	NA	TRBD2	TGTGCCAGCAGCCCAGCGGGGGGCAGCACAGATACGCAGTATTTT	CASSPAGGSTDTQYF
TRBV2	14	TRBJ1-5	NA	TRBD1	TGTGCCAGTCGGGACAGGTATAGCAATCAGCCCCAGCATTTT	CASRDRYSNQPQHF
TRBV7-9	14	TRBJ1-5	NA	TRBD1	TGTGCCAGCAGCCGGGACAGACCAGATCAGCCCCAGCATTTT	CASSRDRPDQPQHF
TRBV4-2	20	TRBJ2-3	few	NA	TGTGCCAGCAGCCTTGCGGGGCCCTTGAGAGGTCAGACTAGCACAGATACGCAGTATTTT	CASSLAGPLRGQTSTDTQYF
TRBV5-1	14	TRBJ1-6	NA	TRBD1	TGCGCCAGCAGCTCAGGACAGGGAGAATCACCCCTCCACTTT	CASSSGQGESPLHF
TRBV5-1	12	TRBJ1-5	once	NA	TGCGCCAGCAGCTTGGACGGTCAGCCCCAGCATTTT	CASSLDGQPQHF
TRBV27	13	TRBJ1-2	few	TRBD1	TGTGCCAGCAGTTCCCCCGGGACAGGAAGCTACACCTTC	CASSSPGTGSYTF
TRBV20-1	11	TRBJ1-1	NA	NA	TGCAGTGCTAGCCGACAAACCGAAGCTTTCTTT	CSASRQTEAFF